This T cell receptor beta chain was recovered during a study of T-cell memory formation after mild COVID-19. From the 5' RACE reads, TCRdb called clonotypes with MiXCR, one entry per CDR3 protein. In the table there are a few hundred thousand distinct CDR3 sequences, around 21% of which are singletons. Germline V gives CDR1 KGHDR, CDR2 SFDVKD. V lost 4 bases and J lost 0; bases outside the gene matches: 12. The CDR3 spans 20 residues. This sequence joins TRBV24-1 and TRBJ2-6; 9 bases map to TRBD1. This clonotype was obtained from an adult woman who had mild COVID-19 (a few samples of this study predate the infection). Cell type and time point are not known. The sequenced sample was PBMCs or a T cell subset sorted from them (not recorded which). This CDR3 is CATSDPSGQGPDSGANVLTF. The CDR3 nucleotides are TGTGCCACCAGTGACCCGTCGGGACAGGGCCCGGACTCTGGGGCCAACGTCCTGACTTTC.